This T cell receptor (beta chain) was obtained from a study of Ad26.COV2.S vaccination and SARS-CoV-2 variants. Trimming took 4 bases from V and 4 from J, leaving 20 bases between them. The length of the CDR3 is 16 residues. The germline gives CDR1 MDHEN, CDR2 SYDVKM. Study-level results: Measures of TCR breadth and depth may have fallen short of total T cell responses.

Measured with immunoSEQ multiplex PCR; TCRdb has only the in-frame clones, and not every one. The sample has 150,000 to 200,000 clones; 87% are singletons. On this clone: Its antigen is not known.

This specimen consisted of peripheral blood, obtained after recovery from COVID-19. The clonotype comes from a human donor who had recovered from COVID-19. The chain employs TRBV28 and TRBJ2-7, with D tentatively TRBD1 (6 bases). The DNA of the CDR3 is TGTGCCAGCAGTTCTCCTCCTTCCGGGACACTGTACGAGCAGTACTTC. Amino acids: CASSSPPSGTLYEQYF. Full variable domain (missing parts from reference TRBV28 and TRBJ2-7): DVKVTQSSRYLVKRTGEKVFLECVQDMDHENMFWYRQDPGLGLRLIYFSYDVKMKEKGDIPEGYSVSREKKERFSLILESASTNQTSMYLCASSSPPSGTLYEQYFGPGTRLTVT.